This is a list of T cell receptor beta chains from one sample in a study of blood T cell repertoires in COVID-19. TCRdb's table, derived via immunoSEQ multiplex PCR, lists solely in-frame clones and lacks some. The profile shows around 26,000 clones, 80% of them singletons. Sequencing was carried out using peripheral blood. These receptors all come from an elderly woman with acute or convalescent COVID-19. The CDR3 runs from the conserved cysteine through the conserved F or W. Fields, in order: CDR3 DNA, CDR3 protein, J gene, clone size, V gene, D gene. The D gene is left open where the match is weak. Clone size is shown for a subset of rows, as once, few, many or a class of expanded clone.

cdr3_nt: TGTGCCAGCAGTATGTCGTCCGGCGAGCAGTACTTC
cdr3_aa: CASSMSSGEQYF
j_call: TRBJ2-7
clone_size: -
v_call: TRBV7-9
d_call: -

cdr3_nt: TGTGCCAGCCGGCGGGGGGGCGTAGTCACAGATACGCAGTATTTT
cdr3_aa: CASRRGGVVTDTQYF
j_call: TRBJ2-3
clone_size: -
v_call: TRBV7-2
d_call: TRBD2

cdr3_nt: TGTGCCAGCAGCTTAGTCAGGACAGGGGGGAATGAGCAGTTCTTC
cdr3_aa: CASSLVRTGGNEQFF
j_call: TRBJ2-1
clone_size: -
v_call: TRBV7-9
d_call: TRBD1

cdr3_nt: TGTGCCAGCAGCTTGACAGGCTACAATGAGCAGTTCTTC
cdr3_aa: CASSLTGYNEQFF
j_call: TRBJ2-1
clone_size: -
v_call: TRBV7-2
d_call: -

cdr3_nt: TGCAGCGTTGAAGAAGTGACAGGTCCCAACAGGGGGCAGTTCTTC
cdr3_aa: CSVEEVTGPNRGQFF
j_call: TRBJ2-1
clone_size: -
v_call: TRBV29-1
d_call: TRBD1

cdr3_nt: TGTGCCAGCAGCTTAAGGGGGACAGGGAGTGGAAACACCATATATTTT
cdr3_aa: CASSLRGTGSGNTIYF
j_call: TRBJ1-3
clone_size: few
v_call: TRBV11-2
d_call: TRBD1

cdr3_nt: TGTGCCAGCAGCGAGGGCGTTATTCAGTACTTC
cdr3_aa: CASSEGVIQYF
j_call: TRBJ2-4
clone_size: once
v_call: TRBV5-4
d_call: -

cdr3_nt: TGCGCCAGCAGCCAAGATCCCCTTGGCGGGAGCCGCACAGATACGCAGTATTTT
cdr3_aa: CASSQDPLGGSRTDTQYF
j_call: TRBJ2-3
clone_size: once
v_call: TRBV4-3
d_call: TRBD2

cdr3_nt: TGTGCCAGCAGTTTTACGCGGAACACTGAAGCTTTCTTT
cdr3_aa: CASSFTRNTEAFF
j_call: TRBJ1-1
clone_size: -
v_call: TRBV12-3/TRBV12-4
d_call: -

cdr3_nt: TGTGCCATCACTCGGACAGGGGAGAACACAGATACGCAGTATTTT
cdr3_aa: CAITRTGENTDTQYF
j_call: TRBJ2-3
clone_size: -
v_call: TRBV10-3
d_call: TRBD1

cdr3_nt: TGTGCCAGTAGTATGACAGGGGGTTATGGCTACACCTTC
cdr3_aa: CASSMTGGYGYTF
j_call: TRBJ1-2
clone_size: -
v_call: TRBV19
d_call: TRBD1

cdr3_nt: TGCGCCAGCAGCCAAACGGGACTCACGGGGACTGAAGCTTTCTTT
cdr3_aa: CASSQTGLTGTEAFF
j_call: TRBJ1-1
clone_size: -
v_call: TRBV5-1
d_call: -

cdr3_nt: TGTGCCAGCAGCAAGGAGAGCTCCTACGAGCAGTACTTC
cdr3_aa: CASSKESSYEQYF
j_call: TRBJ2-7
clone_size: medium-sized
v_call: TRBV6-5
d_call: -

cdr3_nt: TGTGCCAGCAGCTTAGGCGGGAGGGGACTCTACGAGCAGTACTTC
cdr3_aa: CASSLGGRGLYEQYF
j_call: TRBJ2-7
clone_size: -
v_call: TRBV7-2
d_call: TRBD2

cdr3_nt: TGTGCCAGCAGAAAACACCTGCTCGTTGATACGCAGTATTTT
cdr3_aa: CASRKHLLVDTQYF
j_call: TRBJ2-3
clone_size: -
v_call: TRBV11-3
d_call: -

cdr3_nt: TGTGCCAGCAGTCCCACTGGAAACACCATATATTTT
cdr3_aa: CASSPTGNTIYF
j_call: TRBJ1-3
clone_size: few
v_call: TRBV12-3/TRBV12-4
d_call: -

cdr3_nt: TGTGCCAGCAGCGTCGGGGGACAGGGGGCAGGCACTGAAGCTTTCTTT
cdr3_aa: CASSVGGQGAGTEAFF
j_call: TRBJ1-1
clone_size: -
v_call: TRBV5-4
d_call: TRBD1

cdr3_nt: TGTGCCAGTAGTCTCCGACCGGGACTAGCGGGAGTGGGTGCGTACAATGAGCAGTTCTTC
cdr3_aa: CASSLRPGLAGVGAYNEQFF
j_call: TRBJ2-1
clone_size: -
v_call: TRBV19
d_call: TRBD2

cdr3_nt: TGTGCCGCGGGGGGCTCCCGTACCCAAGAGACCCAGTACTTC
cdr3_aa: CAAGGSRTQETQYF
j_call: TRBJ2-5
clone_size: -
v_call: TRBV10-3
d_call: TRBD2

cdr3_nt: TGCGCCAGCAGCCCTGACGGGGGGCCCTACAATGAGCAGTTCTTC
cdr3_aa: CASSPDGGPYNEQFF
j_call: TRBJ2-1
clone_size: -
v_call: TRBV5-1
d_call: -

cdr3_nt: TGCGCCAGCAGGAAGGCGGGCCCGGGCTCCTACAATGAGCAGTTCTTC
cdr3_aa: CASRKAGPGSYNEQFF
j_call: TRBJ2-1
clone_size: few
v_call: TRBV10-2
d_call: -

cdr3_nt: TGTGCCAGCTCACCCCGACGGGAACGGACCGGGGAGCTGTTTTTT
cdr3_aa: CASSPRRERTGELFF
j_call: TRBJ2-2
clone_size: -
v_call: TRBV18
d_call: -

cdr3_nt: TGTGCCAGCAGTTGGGGACAATCAGCTTTCTTT
cdr3_aa: CASSWGQSAFF
j_call: TRBJ1-1
clone_size: once
v_call: TRBV6-6
d_call: -

cdr3_nt: TGTGCCAGCAGCTCACCTGGGACAGCCACGCACGCCTATGGCTACACCTTC
cdr3_aa: CASSSPGTATHAYGYTF
j_call: TRBJ1-2
clone_size: -
v_call: TRBV5-4
d_call: TRBD1

cdr3_nt: TGTGCCTGGAAACGGCTTCTTAGGGCAGGGGACCCCTATGGCTACACCTTC
cdr3_aa: CAWKRLLRAGDPYGYTF
j_call: TRBJ1-2
clone_size: -
v_call: TRBV30
d_call: -

cdr3_nt: TGTGCCAGCAGCTTTGAATCGACCCTCCACAGTTCCCTCCACTTT
cdr3_aa: CASSFESTLHSSLHF
j_call: TRBJ1-6
clone_size: -
v_call: TRBV7-9
d_call: -

cdr3_nt: TGTGCCATCAGTGAGATCCGGGGTGATCAGCCCCAGCATTTT
cdr3_aa: CAISEIRGDQPQHF
j_call: TRBJ1-5
clone_size: -
v_call: TRBV10-3
d_call: -

cdr3_nt: TGCGCCAGCAGCCCCGGGACAGGGAACCTCGGCTACACCTTC
cdr3_aa: CASSPGTGNLGYTF
j_call: TRBJ1-2
clone_size: -
v_call: TRBV5-1
d_call: TRBD1

cdr3_nt: TGCGCCAGCAGCTGGGGGGACAGCCTCTCTGGAAACACCATATATTTT
cdr3_aa: CASSWGDSLSGNTIYF
j_call: TRBJ1-3
clone_size: -
v_call: TRBV5-1
d_call: TRBD1

cdr3_nt: TGTGCCAGCAGCCCAGTGGGGGCTGAGGGTGAAGCTTTCTTT
cdr3_aa: CASSPVGAEGEAFF
j_call: TRBJ1-1
clone_size: -
v_call: TRBV7-3
d_call: -

cdr3_nt: TGTGCCAGCAGCCCGGGACTAGCGGGAGGTTTCCCCTACGAGCAGTACTTC
cdr3_aa: CASSPGLAGGFPYEQYF
j_call: TRBJ2-7
clone_size: once
v_call: TRBV5-4
d_call: TRBD2

cdr3_nt: TGCGCCAGCAGCCAAGGACTAGCGGGAGGGAGGGGATACGAGCAGTACTTC
cdr3_aa: CASSQGLAGGRGYEQYF
j_call: TRBJ2-7
clone_size: few
v_call: TRBV4-3
d_call: TRBD2

cdr3_nt: TGTGCCAGCAGCCAAGAATTAGCCGTCAATGAGCAGTTCTTC
cdr3_aa: CASSQELAVNEQFF
j_call: TRBJ2-1
clone_size: -
v_call: TRBV14
d_call: -

cdr3_nt: TGTGCCAGCAGTGAACCCCAGGGGAACACTGAAGCTTTCTTT
cdr3_aa: CASSEPQGNTEAFF
j_call: TRBJ1-1
clone_size: -
v_call: TRBV6-1
d_call: -

cdr3_nt: TGTGCCAGCTCTCAGCGCGCTGGGGGAAACACCATATATTTT
cdr3_aa: CASSQRAGGNTIYF
j_call: TRBJ1-3
clone_size: -
v_call: TRBV7-3
d_call: -

cdr3_nt: TGTGCCAGCAGCGTGGGACAGGGAAATTCACCCCTCCACTTT
cdr3_aa: CASSVGQGNSPLHF
j_call: TRBJ1-6
clone_size: -
v_call: TRBV9
d_call: TRBD1

cdr3_nt: TGTGCCAGCAGCTTAAGGGGAGGAAACACTGAAGCTTTCTTT
cdr3_aa: CASSLRGGNTEAFF
j_call: TRBJ1-1
clone_size: -
v_call: TRBV13
d_call: -

cdr3_nt: TGTGCCAGTAGTCCCGGACAGATGAACACTGAAGCTTTCTTT
cdr3_aa: CASSPGQMNTEAFF
j_call: TRBJ1-1
clone_size: -
v_call: TRBV19
d_call: -

cdr3_nt: TGTGCCACCAGATGGAAAGGGAGCAACATTCAGTACTTC
cdr3_aa: CATRWKGSNIQYF
j_call: TRBJ2-4
clone_size: -
v_call: TRBV15
d_call: -

cdr3_nt: TGTGCCAGCAGCCAACTAGTACAAGAGACCCAGTACTTC
cdr3_aa: CASSQLVQETQYF
j_call: TRBJ2-5
clone_size: once
v_call: TRBV14
d_call: -

cdr3_nt: TGCGCCAGCACCTCCCGTCAGGAAGGCTACACCTTC
cdr3_aa: CASTSRQEGYTF
j_call: TRBJ1-2
clone_size: -
v_call: TRBV10-2
d_call: -

cdr3_nt: TGTGCCAGCAGTGAAGGAAAAGGGGGTGGTTTGGCCAAAAACATTCAGTACTTC
cdr3_aa: CASSEGKGGGLAKNIQYF
j_call: TRBJ2-4
clone_size: -
v_call: TRBV2
d_call: -

cdr3_nt: TGTGCCAGTAGTATAGGGGGACAGGGGGGAAACTATGGCTACACCTTC
cdr3_aa: CASSIGGQGGNYGYTF
j_call: TRBJ1-2
clone_size: once
v_call: TRBV19
d_call: TRBD1

cdr3_nt: TGCGCCAGCAGCCAAGATTTGGACTATAACTACAATGAGCAGTTCTTC
cdr3_aa: CASSQDLDYNYNEQFF
j_call: TRBJ2-1
clone_size: few
v_call: TRBV4-3
d_call: -

cdr3_nt: TGCGCCAGCAGCGAGGGTCGGGGAAAACTGTTTTTT
cdr3_aa: CASSEGRGKLFF
j_call: TRBJ1-4
clone_size: -
v_call: TRBV5-1
d_call: -

cdr3_nt: TGCGCCAGCAGCCGGGGACTAGCGGGGGCCGGCACAGATACGCAGTATTTT
cdr3_aa: CASSRGLAGAGTDTQYF
j_call: TRBJ2-3
clone_size: -
v_call: TRBV5-1
d_call: TRBD2

cdr3_nt: TGCGCCAGCAGCTTGGAGGGACAGGGGACTAACTATGGCTACACCTTC
cdr3_aa: CASSLEGQGTNYGYTF
j_call: TRBJ1-2
clone_size: -
v_call: TRBV5-1
d_call: TRBD1

cdr3_nt: TGCGCCAGCAGCTTGACGACGCAGGGGAGTGAAAAACTGTTTTTT
cdr3_aa: CASSLTTQGSEKLFF
j_call: TRBJ1-4
clone_size: -
v_call: TRBV5-1
d_call: -

cdr3_nt: TGTGCCAGCACCGAAGGGACAGGGATCACCGGGGAGCTGTTTTTT
cdr3_aa: CASTEGTGITGELFF
j_call: TRBJ2-2
clone_size: once
v_call: TRBV6-5
d_call: TRBD1

cdr3_nt: TGTGCCAGCAGCTTAGGAGGCGGAGTCTCTGGAAACACCATATATTTT
cdr3_aa: CASSLGGGVSGNTIYF
j_call: TRBJ1-3
clone_size: -
v_call: TRBV7-9
d_call: -

cdr3_nt: TGTGCCAGCAGCTTGAACGCTAACCACTATGGCTACACCTTC
cdr3_aa: CASSLNANHYGYTF
j_call: TRBJ1-2
clone_size: few
v_call: TRBV5-4
d_call: -

cdr3_nt: TGTGCCATCAGTGACCCGAGAATAGGGACAGGGAACACTGAAGCTTTCTTT
cdr3_aa: CAISDPRIGTGNTEAFF
j_call: TRBJ1-1
clone_size: -
v_call: TRBV10-3
d_call: TRBD1

cdr3_nt: TGTGCCAGCTCACCACGGACAGCAAGTGAAGCTTTCTTT
cdr3_aa: CASSPRTASEAFF
j_call: TRBJ1-1
clone_size: -
v_call: TRBV18
d_call: -

cdr3_nt: TGTGCCAGCAGTCACCGAGCGTCTCCTGAAGCTTTCTTT
cdr3_aa: CASSHRASPEAFF
j_call: TRBJ1-1
clone_size: -
v_call: TRBV7-8
d_call: -

cdr3_nt: TGCAGTGCTAGTACTGCGAACACTGAAGCTTTCTTT
cdr3_aa: CSASTANTEAFF
j_call: TRBJ1-1
clone_size: -
v_call: TRBV20-1
d_call: -